This T cell receptor (beta chain) stems from a study of shared clonotypes between healthy human individuals. Study details: Per donor, CD8 memory used one plate, CD8 naive used two, CD4 memory used three and CD4 naive used three.

Trimming removed 7 bases from V and 6 bases from J; junction bases left unmatched: 11. Per germline, CDR1 SEHNR and CDR2 FQNEAQ (reference sequence). The CDR3 extends over 16 amino acids. Sequencing was performed with immunoSEQ multiplex PCR; in TCRdb, only in-frame clones are kept and a portion is missing. This sample yields millions of clones, of which about 94% are seen a single time; 1.1% belongs to the top ten. The naive CD8 fraction comprised CD45RO-negative cells positively selected for CCR7 and excluded terminally differentiated effector memory CD45RA+ cells. V usage is TRBV7-9 and J usage is TRBJ2-3, with 12 bases lining up with TRBD1. What was sequenced was naive CD8+ T cells sorted from blood. The TCR was taken from a man between 18 and 29 years old in good health. In DNA form, the CDR3 reads TGTGCCAGCACCCCGGGGACAGGGGGCGAGAAGGATACGCAGTATTTT. It specifies CASTPGTGGEKDTQYF.